This TCR beta chain is from a study of regulatory T cells in long-lasting Graves disease. The table lists this clonotype with a few counts. Both iRepertoire HTBI primers and Arm-PCR of CDR3 regions were used to build the TCR beta libraries. Each CDR3 protein is one row after TCRdb ran MiXCR on the multiplex PCR reads. The sample lists about 200,000 distinct CDR3 sequences; roughly 19% were seen once. The V and J ends lost 10 bases and 4 bases, in that order; junction bases with no gene match: 1. The CDR3 loop spans 12 amino acids. Germline V gene data show CDR1 as KGHDR and CDR2 as SFDVKD. This sample's time point: newly diagnosed GD, antithyroid drugs for less than 3 months. The TCR library was made from RNA that had been extracted from PBMCs in TRIzol. This sample also appeared in a second study, on T cells in Graves' hyperthyroidism and ophthalmopathy.

Sequences were derived from peripheral blood mononuclear cells (PBMCs), sampled at new diagnosis, from a patient treated with antithyroid drugs. The J gene is TRBJ2-2, the V gene TRBV24-1; 8 positions agree with TRBD1. The TCR sequence derives from a woman in her twenties or thirties with Graves disease. The CDR3 is CATDRGTGELFF. In nucleotides, the CDR3 is TGTGCCACAGACAGGGGCACCGGGGAGCTGTTTTTT.